These T cell receptor beta chains were read from a single sample in a study of shared clonotypes between healthy human individuals. Produced via immunoSEQ multiplex PCR; TCRdb's table is partial and in-frame only. The data contain under 1,100,000 clones, roughly 74% of them singletons. Specimen: memory CD4+ T cells from PBMCs. The receptors stem from a man between 18 and 29 years old in good health. Some clones in this sample may be carry-over from other donors' samples. Each CDR3 is given with its conserved first and last residue.

V | CDR3
TRBV28 | CASSQGGEKLFF
TRBV28 | CASSLLRGRLAETQYF
TRBV6-5 | CASSRGGVKVHEQYF
TRBV7-2 | CASSLGFFGSEQYF
TRBV27 | CASKIDRSSYNEQFF
TRBV27 | CASSPRRGQNTEAFF
TRBV11-2 | CASSARTGGFTGELFF
TRBV28 | CASTLDPNYGYTF
TRBV5-1 | CAARAGPATNYGYTF
TRBV4-2 | CASSQAGKGLRNTGELFF
TRBV9 | CASSAGLGNIQYF
TRBV15 | CATSRGNSIYQETQYF
TRBV9 | CASSVGWRSTDTQYF
TRBV6-4 | CASSASSGGGRETQYF
TRBV5-1 | CASSMIPSPGEEQFF